Presented here are 3 T cell receptor beta chains from one specimen sequenced in a study of identical twins. TCRdb re-derived calls from the 5' RACE reads in MiXCR, one entry per CDR3 protein. The repertoire holds 1.5 million to 2 million distinct CDR3 sequences, with more than 30% as singletons. Sequencing was done on a sample of cord blood. The receptors derive from a newborn girl in good health.

In the case of this clonotype: Likely a read error: the CDR3 ends without its conserved phenylalanine or tryptophan. The limits of the CDR3 on the DNA are not certain, so only TCRdb's listed CDR3 is given. This chain uses TRBV21-1 with TRBJ2-4; the table's D gene call, TRBD1, was not cross checked with the DNA. TRBV21-1 is classified as a pseudogene. The CDR3 region is 17 residues in length, termini included. CDR3 amino acids: CAGSTSTGASGKNIQYL.

This clonotype was counted ten times or more. Its ends do not fully match the called genes, so a read error is possible. This chain uses TRBV19 with TRBJ2-3; 10 positions match TRBD2. The CDR3 extends over 14 amino acids. Germline CDR1 and CDR2: LNHDA and SQIVND (reference sequence). CDR3 residues: CASSILAGTDTQYF. CDR3 DNA: TGCGCCAGCAGCATACTAGCGGGAACAGATACGCAGTATTTT.

This clonotype showed up just a few times. V and J are TRBV20-1 and TRBJ2-7; TRBD2 matches at 12 bases. V shed 0 bases, J shed 1 base, and the junction held 10 bases outside the gene matches. Germline values: CDR1 DFQATT, CDR2 SNEGSKA (reference sequence). This CDR3 has 18 amino acids. The CDR3 DNA follows: TGCAGTGCTAGAGATCCGACGATGCTAGCGGGAGGGTCCTACGAGCAGTACTTC. As protein: CSARDPTMLAGGSYEQYF.